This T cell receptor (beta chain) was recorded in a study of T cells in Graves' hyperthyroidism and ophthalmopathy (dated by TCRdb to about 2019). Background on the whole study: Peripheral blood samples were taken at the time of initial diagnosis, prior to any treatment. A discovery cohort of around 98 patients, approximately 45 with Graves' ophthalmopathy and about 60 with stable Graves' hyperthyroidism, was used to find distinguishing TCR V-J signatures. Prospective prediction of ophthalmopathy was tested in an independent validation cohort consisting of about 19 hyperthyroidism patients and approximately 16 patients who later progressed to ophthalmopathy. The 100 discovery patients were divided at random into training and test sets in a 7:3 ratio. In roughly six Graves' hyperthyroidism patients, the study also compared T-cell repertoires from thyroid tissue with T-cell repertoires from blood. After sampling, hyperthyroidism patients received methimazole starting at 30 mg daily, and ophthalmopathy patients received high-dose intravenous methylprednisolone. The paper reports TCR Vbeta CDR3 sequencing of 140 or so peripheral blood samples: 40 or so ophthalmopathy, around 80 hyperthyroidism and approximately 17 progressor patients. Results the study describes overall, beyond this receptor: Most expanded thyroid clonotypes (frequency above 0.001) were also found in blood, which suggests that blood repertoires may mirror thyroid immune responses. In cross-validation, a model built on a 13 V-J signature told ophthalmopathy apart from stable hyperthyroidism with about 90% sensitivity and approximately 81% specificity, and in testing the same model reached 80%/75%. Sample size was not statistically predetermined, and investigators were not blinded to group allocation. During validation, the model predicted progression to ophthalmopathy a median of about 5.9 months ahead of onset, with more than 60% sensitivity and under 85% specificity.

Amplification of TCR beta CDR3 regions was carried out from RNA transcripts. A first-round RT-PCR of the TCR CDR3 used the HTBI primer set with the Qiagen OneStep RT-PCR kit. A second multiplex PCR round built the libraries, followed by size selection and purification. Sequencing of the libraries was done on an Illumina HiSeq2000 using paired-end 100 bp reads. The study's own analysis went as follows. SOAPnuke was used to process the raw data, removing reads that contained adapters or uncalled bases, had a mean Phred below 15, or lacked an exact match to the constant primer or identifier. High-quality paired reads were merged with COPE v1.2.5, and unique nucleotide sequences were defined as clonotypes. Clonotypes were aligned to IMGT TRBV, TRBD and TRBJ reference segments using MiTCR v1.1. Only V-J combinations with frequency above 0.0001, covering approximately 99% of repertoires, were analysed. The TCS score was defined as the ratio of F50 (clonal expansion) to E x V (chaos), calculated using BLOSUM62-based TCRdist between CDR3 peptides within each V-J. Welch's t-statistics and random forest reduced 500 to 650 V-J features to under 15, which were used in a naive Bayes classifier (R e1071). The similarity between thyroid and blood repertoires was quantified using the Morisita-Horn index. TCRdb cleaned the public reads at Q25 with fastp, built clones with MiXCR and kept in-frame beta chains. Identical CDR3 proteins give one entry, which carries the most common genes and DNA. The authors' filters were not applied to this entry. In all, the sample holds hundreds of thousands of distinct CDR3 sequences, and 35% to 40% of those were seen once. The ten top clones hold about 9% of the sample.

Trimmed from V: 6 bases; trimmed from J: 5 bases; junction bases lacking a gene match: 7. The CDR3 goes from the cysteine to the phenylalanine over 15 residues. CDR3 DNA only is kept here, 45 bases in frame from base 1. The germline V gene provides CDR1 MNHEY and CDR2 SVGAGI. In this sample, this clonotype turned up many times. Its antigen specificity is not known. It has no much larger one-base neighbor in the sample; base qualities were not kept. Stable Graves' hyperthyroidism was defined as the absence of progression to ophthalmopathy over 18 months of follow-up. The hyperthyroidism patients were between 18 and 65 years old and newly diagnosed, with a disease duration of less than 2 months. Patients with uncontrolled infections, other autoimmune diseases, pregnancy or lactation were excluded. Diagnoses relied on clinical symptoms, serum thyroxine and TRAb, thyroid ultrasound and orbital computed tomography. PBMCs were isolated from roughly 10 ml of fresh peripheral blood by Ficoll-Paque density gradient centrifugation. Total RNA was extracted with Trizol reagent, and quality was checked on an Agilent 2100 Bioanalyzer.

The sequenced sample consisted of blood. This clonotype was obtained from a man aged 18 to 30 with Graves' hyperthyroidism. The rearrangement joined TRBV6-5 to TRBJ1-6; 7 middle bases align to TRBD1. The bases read TGTGCCAGCAGCCCTCCGGGACAGAATAATTCACCCCTCCACTTT. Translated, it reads CASSPPGQNNSPLHF.